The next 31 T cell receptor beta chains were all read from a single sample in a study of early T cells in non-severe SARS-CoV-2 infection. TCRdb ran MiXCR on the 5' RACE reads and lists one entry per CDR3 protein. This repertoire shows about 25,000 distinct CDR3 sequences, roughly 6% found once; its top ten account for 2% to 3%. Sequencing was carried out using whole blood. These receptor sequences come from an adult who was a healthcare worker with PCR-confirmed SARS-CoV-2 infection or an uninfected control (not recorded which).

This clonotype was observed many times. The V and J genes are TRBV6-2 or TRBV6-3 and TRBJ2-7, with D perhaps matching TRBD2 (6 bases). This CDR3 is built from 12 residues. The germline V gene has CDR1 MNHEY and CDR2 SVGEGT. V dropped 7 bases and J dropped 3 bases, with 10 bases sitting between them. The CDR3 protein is CASTGDYYEQYF. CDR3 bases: TGTGCCAGCACGGGGGATTACTACGAGCAGTACTTC.

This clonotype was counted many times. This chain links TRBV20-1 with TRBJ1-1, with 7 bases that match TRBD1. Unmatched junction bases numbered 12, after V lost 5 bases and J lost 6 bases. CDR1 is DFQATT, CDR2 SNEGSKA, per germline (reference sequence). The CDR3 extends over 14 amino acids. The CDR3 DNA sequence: TGCAGTGCTGAGCGACAGGGCCCGAGGGCTGAAGCTTTCTTT. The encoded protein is CSAERQGPRAEAFF.

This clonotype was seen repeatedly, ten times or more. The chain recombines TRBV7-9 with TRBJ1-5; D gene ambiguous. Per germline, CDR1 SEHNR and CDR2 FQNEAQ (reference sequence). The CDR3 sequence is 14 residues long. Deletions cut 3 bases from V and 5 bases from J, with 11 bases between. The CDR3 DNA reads TGTGCCAGCAGCTTCGAGTGGGAGTATCAGCCCCAGCATTTT. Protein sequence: CASSFEWEYQPQHF.

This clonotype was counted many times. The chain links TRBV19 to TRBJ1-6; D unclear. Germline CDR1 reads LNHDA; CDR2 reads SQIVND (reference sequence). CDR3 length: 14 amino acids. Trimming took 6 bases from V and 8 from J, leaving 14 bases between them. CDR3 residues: CASRLRAGDSPLHF. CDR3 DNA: TGTGCCAGTAGACTAAGAGCCGGCGATTCACCCCTCCACTTT.

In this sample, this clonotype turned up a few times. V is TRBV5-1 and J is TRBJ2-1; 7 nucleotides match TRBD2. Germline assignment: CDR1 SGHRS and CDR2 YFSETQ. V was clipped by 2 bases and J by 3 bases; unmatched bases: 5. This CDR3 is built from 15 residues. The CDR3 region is CASSFPPGGYNEQFF. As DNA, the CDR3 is TGCGCCAGCAGCTTCCCCCCGGGGGGCTACAATGAGCAGTTCTTC.

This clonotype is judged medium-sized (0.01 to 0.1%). Here the CDR3 reads CASSSPTYNEQFF. The CDR3 DNA follows: TGTGCCAGCAGCTCTCCCACCTACAATGAGCAGTTCTTC. The chain links TRBV11-2 to TRBJ2-1; D gene uncertain. V was clipped by 4 bases and J by 2 bases, with 6 bases between them. Germline-derived CDR1 and CDR2 are SGHAT and FQNNGV. CDR3 length equals 13 residues.

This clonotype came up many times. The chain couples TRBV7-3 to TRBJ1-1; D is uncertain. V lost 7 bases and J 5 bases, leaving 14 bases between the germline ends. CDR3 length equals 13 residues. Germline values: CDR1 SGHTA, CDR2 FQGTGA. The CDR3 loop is CASTLARDTEAFF. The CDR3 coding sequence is TGTGCCAGCACCCTCGCCAGAGATACTGAAGCTTTCTTT.

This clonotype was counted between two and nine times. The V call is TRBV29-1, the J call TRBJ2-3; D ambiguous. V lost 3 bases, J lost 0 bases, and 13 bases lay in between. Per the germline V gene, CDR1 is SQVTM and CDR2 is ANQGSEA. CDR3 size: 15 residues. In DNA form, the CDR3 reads TGCAGCGTTGATGGTCTAACACCTAGCACAGATACGCAGTATTTT. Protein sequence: CSVDGLTPSTDTQYF.

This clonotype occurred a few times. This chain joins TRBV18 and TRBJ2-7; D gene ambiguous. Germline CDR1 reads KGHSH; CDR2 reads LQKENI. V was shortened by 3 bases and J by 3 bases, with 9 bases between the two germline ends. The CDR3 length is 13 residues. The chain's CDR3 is CASSPRANYEQYF. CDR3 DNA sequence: TGTGCCAGCTCACCCCGGGCCAACTACGAGCAGTACTTC.

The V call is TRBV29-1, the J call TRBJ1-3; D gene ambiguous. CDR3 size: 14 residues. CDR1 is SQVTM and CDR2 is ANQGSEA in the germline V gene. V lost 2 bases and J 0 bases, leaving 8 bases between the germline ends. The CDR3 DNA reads TGCAGCGTTGAAATGGGGAGCTCTGGAAACACCATATATTTT. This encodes CSVEMGSSGNTIYF.

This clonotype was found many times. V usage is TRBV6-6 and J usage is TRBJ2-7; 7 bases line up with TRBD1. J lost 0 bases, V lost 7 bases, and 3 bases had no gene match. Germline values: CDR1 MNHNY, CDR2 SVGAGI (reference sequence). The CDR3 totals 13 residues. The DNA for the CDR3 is TGTGCCAGCAAGGACAGGATCTCCTACGAGCAGTACTTC. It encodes CASKDRISYEQYF.

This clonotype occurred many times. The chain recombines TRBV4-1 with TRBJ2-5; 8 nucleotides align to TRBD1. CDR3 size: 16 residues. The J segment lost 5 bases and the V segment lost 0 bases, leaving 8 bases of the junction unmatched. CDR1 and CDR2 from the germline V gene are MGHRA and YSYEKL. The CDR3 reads CASSQEGNRGSETQYF. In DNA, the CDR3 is TGCGCCAGCAGCCAAGAGGGGAACAGGGGGTCGGAGACCCAGTACTTC.

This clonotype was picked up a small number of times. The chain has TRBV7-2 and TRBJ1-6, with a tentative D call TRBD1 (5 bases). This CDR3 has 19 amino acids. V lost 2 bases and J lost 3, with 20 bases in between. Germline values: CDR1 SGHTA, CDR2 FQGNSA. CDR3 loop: CASSLRDGGIANYNSPLHF. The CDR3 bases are TGTGCCAGCAGCTTACGGGACGGGGGTATAGCGAACTATAATTCACCCCTCCACTTT.

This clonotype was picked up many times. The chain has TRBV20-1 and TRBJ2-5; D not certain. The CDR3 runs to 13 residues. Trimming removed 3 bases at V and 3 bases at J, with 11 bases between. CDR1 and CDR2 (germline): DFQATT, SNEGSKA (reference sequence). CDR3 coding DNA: TGCAGTGCTAGTGGCAGCCGGGAAGAGACCCAGTACTTC. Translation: CSASGSREETQYF.

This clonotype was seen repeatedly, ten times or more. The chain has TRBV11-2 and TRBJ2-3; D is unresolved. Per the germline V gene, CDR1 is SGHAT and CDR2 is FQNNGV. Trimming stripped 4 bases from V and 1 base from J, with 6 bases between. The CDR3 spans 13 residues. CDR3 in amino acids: CASSSPGTDTQYF. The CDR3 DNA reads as TGTGCCAGCAGCTCGCCGGGCACAGATACGCAGTATTTT.

CDR3 sequence reads: CASSSDGTSGEQYF. The CDR3 bases are TGTGCCAGCAGCTCAGATGGGACTAGCGGTGAGCAGTACTTC. The chain combines TRBV7-9 with TRBJ2-7; 11 bases align to TRBD2. In germline, CDR1 is SEHNR, CDR2 FQNEAQ (reference sequence). Germline trimming cut 4 bases from V and 7 bases from J; bases unmatched to any gene: 6. There are 14 residues in the CDR3.

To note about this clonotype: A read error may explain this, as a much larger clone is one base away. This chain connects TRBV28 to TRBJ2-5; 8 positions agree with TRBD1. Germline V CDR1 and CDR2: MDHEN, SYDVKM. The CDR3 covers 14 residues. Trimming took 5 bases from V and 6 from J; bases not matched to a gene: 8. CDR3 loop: CASSLPQGVQTQYF. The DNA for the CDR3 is TGTGCCAGCAGTCTCCCACAGGGGGTGCAGACCCAGTACTTC.

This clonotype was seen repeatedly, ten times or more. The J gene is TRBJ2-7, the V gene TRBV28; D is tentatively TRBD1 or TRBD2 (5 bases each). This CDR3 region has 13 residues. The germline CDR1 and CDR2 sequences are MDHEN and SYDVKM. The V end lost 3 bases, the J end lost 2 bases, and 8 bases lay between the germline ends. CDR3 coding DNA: TGTGCCAGCAGTTTGCCGGGACCCTACGAGCAGTACTTC. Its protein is CASSLPGPYEQYF. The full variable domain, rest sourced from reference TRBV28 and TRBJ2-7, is DVKVTQSSRYLVKRTGEKVFLECVQDMDHENMFWYRQDPGLGLRLIYFSYDVKMKEKGDIPEGYSVSREKKERFSLILESASTNQTSMYLCASSLPGPYEQYFGPGTRLTVT.

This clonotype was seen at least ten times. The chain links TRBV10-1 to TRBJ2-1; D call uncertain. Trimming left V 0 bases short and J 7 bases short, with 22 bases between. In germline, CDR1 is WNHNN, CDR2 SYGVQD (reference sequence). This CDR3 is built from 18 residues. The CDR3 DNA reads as TGCGCCAGCAGTGAGTCGAAGGGCGCAAGGAGCCTTATGAATGAGCAGTTCTTC. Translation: CASSESKGARSLMNEQFF.

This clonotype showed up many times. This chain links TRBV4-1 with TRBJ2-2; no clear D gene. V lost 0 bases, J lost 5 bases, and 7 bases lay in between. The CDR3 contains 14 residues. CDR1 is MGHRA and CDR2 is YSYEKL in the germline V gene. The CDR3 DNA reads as TGCGCCAGCAGCCAAGAGTGGGTGACCGGGGAGCTGTTTTTT. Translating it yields CASSQEWVTGELFF.

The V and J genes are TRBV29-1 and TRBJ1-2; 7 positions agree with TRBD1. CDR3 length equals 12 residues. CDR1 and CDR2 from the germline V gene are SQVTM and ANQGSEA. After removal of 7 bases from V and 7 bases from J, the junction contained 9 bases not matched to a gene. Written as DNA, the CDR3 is TGCAGCGGAGAGACAGGGACCGCTGGCTACACCTTC. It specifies CSGETGTAGYTF.

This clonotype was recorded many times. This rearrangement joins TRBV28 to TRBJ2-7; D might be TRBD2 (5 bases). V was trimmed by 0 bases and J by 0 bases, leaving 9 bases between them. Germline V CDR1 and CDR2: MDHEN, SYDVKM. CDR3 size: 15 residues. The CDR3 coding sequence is TGTGCCAGCAGTTTATGGAGGGCATACTCCTACGAGCAGTACTTC. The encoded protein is CASSLWRAYSYEQYF.

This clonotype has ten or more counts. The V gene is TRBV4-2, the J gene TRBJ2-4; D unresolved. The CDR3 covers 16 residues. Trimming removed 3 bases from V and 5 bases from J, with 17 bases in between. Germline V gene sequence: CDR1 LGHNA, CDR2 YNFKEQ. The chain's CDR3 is CASSHNKDAQQNIQYF. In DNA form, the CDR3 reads TGTGCCAGCAGCCATAATAAGGACGCCCAGCAAAACATTCAGTACTTC.

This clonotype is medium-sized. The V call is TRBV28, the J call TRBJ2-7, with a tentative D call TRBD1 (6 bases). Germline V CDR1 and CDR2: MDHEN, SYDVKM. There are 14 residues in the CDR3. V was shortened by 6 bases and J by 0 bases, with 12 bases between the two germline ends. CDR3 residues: CASRKQGFSYEQYF. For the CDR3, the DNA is TGTGCCAGCAGAAAACAGGGATTCTCCTACGAGCAGTACTTC.

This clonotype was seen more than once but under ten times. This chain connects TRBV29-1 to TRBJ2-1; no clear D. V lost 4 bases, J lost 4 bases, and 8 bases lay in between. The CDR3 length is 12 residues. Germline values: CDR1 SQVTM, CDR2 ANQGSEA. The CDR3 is CSVGTTYNEQFF. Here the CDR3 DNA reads TGCAGCGTTGGGACGACATACAATGAGCAGTTCTTC.

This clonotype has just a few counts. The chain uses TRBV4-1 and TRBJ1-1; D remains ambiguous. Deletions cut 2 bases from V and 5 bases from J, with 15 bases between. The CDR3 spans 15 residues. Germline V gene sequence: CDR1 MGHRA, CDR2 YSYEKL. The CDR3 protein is CASSQTPGFGTEAFF. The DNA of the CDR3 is TGCGCCAGCAGCCAAACCCCGGGCTTCGGAACTGAAGCTTTCTTT.

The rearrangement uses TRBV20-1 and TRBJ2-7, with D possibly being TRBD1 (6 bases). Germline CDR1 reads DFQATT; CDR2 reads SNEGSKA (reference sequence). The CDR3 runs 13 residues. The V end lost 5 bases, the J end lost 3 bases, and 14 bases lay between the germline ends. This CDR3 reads CSARLWTDYEQYF. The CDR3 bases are TGCAGTGCTCGACTCTGGACAGACTACGAGCAGTACTTC.

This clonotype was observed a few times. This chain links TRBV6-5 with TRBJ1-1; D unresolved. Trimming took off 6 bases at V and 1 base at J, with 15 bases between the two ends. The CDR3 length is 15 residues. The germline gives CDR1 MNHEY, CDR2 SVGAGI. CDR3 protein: CASSWARNRNTEAFF. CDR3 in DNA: TGTGCCAGCAGCTGGGCGCGAAACAGGAACACTGAAGCTTTCTTT.

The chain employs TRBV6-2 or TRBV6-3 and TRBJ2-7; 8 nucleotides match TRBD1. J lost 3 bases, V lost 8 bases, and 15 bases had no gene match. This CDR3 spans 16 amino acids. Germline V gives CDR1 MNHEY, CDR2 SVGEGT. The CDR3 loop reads CASYTPAGQGVYEQYF. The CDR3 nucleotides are TGTGCCAGCTATACACCCGCAGGACAGGGAGTCTACGAGCAGTACTTC.

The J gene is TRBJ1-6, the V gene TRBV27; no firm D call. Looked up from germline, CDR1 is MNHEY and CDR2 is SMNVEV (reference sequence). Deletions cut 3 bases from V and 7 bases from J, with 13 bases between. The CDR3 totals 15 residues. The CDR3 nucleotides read TGTGCCAGCAGTTTCTCCTGGACGGGCAATTCACCCCTCCACTTT. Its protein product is CASSFSWTGNSPLHF.

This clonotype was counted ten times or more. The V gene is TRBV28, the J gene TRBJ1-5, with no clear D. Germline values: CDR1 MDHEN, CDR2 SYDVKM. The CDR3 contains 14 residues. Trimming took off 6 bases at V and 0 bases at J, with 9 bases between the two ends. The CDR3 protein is CASRPVYSNQPQHF. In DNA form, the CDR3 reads TGTGCCAGCAGACCCGTCTATAGCAATCAGCCCCAGCATTTT. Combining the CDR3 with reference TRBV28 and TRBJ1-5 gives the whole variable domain DVKVTQSSRYLVKRTGEKVFLECVQDMDHENMFWYRQDPGLGLRLIYFSYDVKMKEKGDIPEGYSVSREKKERFSLILESASTNQTSMYLCASRPVYSNQPQHFGDGTRLSIL.